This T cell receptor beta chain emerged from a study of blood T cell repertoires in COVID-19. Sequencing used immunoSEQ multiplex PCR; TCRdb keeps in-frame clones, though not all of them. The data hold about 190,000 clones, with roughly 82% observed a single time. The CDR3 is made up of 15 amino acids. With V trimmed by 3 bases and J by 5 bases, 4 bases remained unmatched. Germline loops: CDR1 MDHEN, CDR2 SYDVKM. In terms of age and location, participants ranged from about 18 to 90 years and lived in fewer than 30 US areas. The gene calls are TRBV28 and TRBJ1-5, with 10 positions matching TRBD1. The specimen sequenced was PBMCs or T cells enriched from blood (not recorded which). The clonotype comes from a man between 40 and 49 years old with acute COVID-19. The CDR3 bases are TGTGCCAGCAGTTTCTCCGGGACAGGGGATCAGCCCCAGCATTTT. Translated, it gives CASSFSGTGDQPQHF. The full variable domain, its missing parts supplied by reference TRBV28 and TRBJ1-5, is DVKVTQSSRYLVKRTGEKVFLECVQDMDHENMFWYRQDPGLGLRLIYFSYDVKMKEKGDIPEGYSVSREKKERFSLILESASTNQTSMYLCASSFSGTGDQPQHFGDGTRLSIL.